A single sample gave rise to the 21 T cell receptor beta chains below, sequenced in a study of OX40 agonist ivuxolimab in advanced cancers. Clones were read by immunoSEQ multiplex PCR, and TCRdb kept only the in-frame ones, dropping some. The profile covers approximately 28,000 clones, with approximately 88% appearing a single time and 15% to 20% taken by the ten largest. Specimen: CD4+ or CD8+ T cells sorted from blood, collected in a trial of the OX40 agonist ivuxolimab. These receptors all come from an adult with an advanced solid tumor such as melanoma, head and neck, liver or kidney cancer.

This clone was seen a single time. This sequence joins TRBV7-2 and TRBJ2-7, with a possible D match to TRBD2 (5 bases). CDR1 is SGHTA, CDR2 FQGNSA, per germline. V was trimmed by 5 bases and J by 0 bases, leaving 14 bases between them. CDR3 length equals 15 residues. DNA for the CDR3: TGTGCCAGCAGCCCAATCGGGGAGAGCTCCTACGAGCAGTACTTC. Encoded protein: CASSPIGESSYEQYF. The full variable domain, with the rest looked up from reference TRBV7-2 and TRBJ2-7, is GAGVSQSPSNKVTEKGKDVELRCDPISGHTALYWYRQSLGQGLEFLIYFQGNSAPDKSGLPSDRFSAERTGGSVSTLTIQRTQQEDSAVYLCASSPIGESSYEQYFGPGTRLTVT.

This clone has a handful of counts. The same CDR3 is also encoded by other DNA sequences in this sample. The J gene is TRBJ1-4, the V gene TRBV4-1, with D hard to call. CDR3 length: 13 amino acids. V lost 0 bases, J lost 5 bases, and 4 bases lay in between. Germline CDR1 is MGHRA and CDR2 is YSYEKL. CDR3 loop: CASSQDPNEKLFF. In nucleotides, the CDR3 is TGCGCCAGCAGCCAAGACCCAAATGAAAAACTGTTTTTT.

This clone came up once. The rearrangement joins TRBV18 to TRBJ2-7, with D perhaps TRBD1 (6 bases). Trimming cost V 3 bases and J 1 base, with 10 bases left between them. Looked up from germline, CDR1 is KGHSH and CDR2 is LQKENI. This CDR3 is built from 14 residues. The CDR3 DNA is TGTGCCAGCTCACCCCGGGACACATCCTACGAGCAGTACTTC. Its protein product is CASSPRDTSYEQYF.

V and J are TRBV2 and TRBJ2-7; D could derive from TRBD1 or TRBD2 (5 bases each). V dropped 2 bases and J dropped 2 bases, with 16 bases sitting between them. Germline V gene sequence: CDR1 SNHLY, CDR2 FYNNEI. This CDR3 contains 16 residues. The CDR3 sequence is CASSEPWGTGTYEQYF. For the CDR3, the DNA is TGTGCCAGCAGTGAACCATGGGGGACGGGGACCTACGAGCAGTACTTC.

The V gene is TRBV11-2, the J gene TRBJ1-1; 7 bases fit TRBD1. The CDR3 runs 13 residues. CDR1 is SGHAT, CDR2 FQNNGV, per germline. Trimming cost V 3 bases and J 3 bases; bases outside gene matches: 1. CDR3 in amino acids: CASSFGTDTEAFF. CDR3 coding DNA: TGTGCCAGCAGCTTCGGGACAGACACTGAAGCTTTCTTT.

A word on this clone: Its ends do not fully match the called genes, so a read error is possible. The chain couples TRBV13 to TRBJ2-1; TRBD2 matches at 10 bases. Germline loops: CDR1 PRHDT, CDR2 FYEKMQ (reference sequence). The CDR3 length is 13 residues. CDR3 loop: CASSGGASGREIF. In DNA, the CDR3 is TGTGCCAGCAGCGGGGGGGCTAGCGGGAGAGAAATCTTC.

J is TRBJ1-4 and V is TRBV5-1; no definite D call. This CDR3 region has 14 residues. The germline gives CDR1 SGHRS, CDR2 YFSETQ. V was pared by 1 base and J by 4 bases, with 8 bases between. Here the CDR3 reads CASSLLVSNEKLFF. DNA for the CDR3: TGCGCCAGCAGCTTGCTGGTTAGTAATGAAAAACTGTTTTTT.

CDR3 amino acids: CASSLSGANNQPQHF. The CDR3 bases are TGTGCCAGCAGTTTATCGGGGGCGAACAATCAGCCCCAGCATTTT. V usage is TRBV28 and J usage is TRBJ1-5, with a weak D call TRBD1 (6 bases). This CDR3 is built from 15 residues. V gave up 1 base and J gave up 3 bases, with 10 bases separating them. Germline loops: CDR1 MDHEN, CDR2 SYDVKM.

This clone appeared once. The junction departs from germline at one end; a sequencing error may be responsible. This sequence joins TRBV7-7 and TRBJ2-1; 10 bases are a match to TRBD2. Germline CDR1 SSHAT, CDR2 FNYEAQ (reference sequence). CDR3 length: 16 residues. The CDR3: CASSLTGTSVLNEQFF. Here the CDR3 DNA reads TGTGCTAGCAGCTTAACGGGGACTAGCGTACTCAATGAGCAGTTCTTC. The full variable domain, completed using reference TRBV7-7 and TRBJ2-1, is GAGVSQSPRYKVTKRGQDVTLRCDPISSHATLYWYQQALGQGPEFLTYFNYEAQPDKSGLPSDRFSAERPEGSISTLTIQRTEQRDSAMYRCASSLTGTSVLNEQFFGPGTRLTVL.

This chain links TRBV27 with TRBJ2-7, with D maybe TRBD2 (6 bases). CDR1 and CDR2 from the germline V gene are MNHEY and SMNVEV (reference sequence). V lost 2 bases, J lost 6 bases, and 20 bases lay in between. This CDR3 has 16 residues. CDR3 nucleotides: TGTGCCAGCAGTTTACTAGCGTTAGGGGCGCCGCGCGAGCAGTACTTC. Residues: CASSLLALGAPREQYF.

This sequence joins TRBV11-3 and TRBJ2-7, with 8 bases aligning to TRBD1. CDR3 size: 16 residues. The ends lost 5 bases at V and 3 bases at J; junction bases unmatched: 12. From germline, CDR1 is SGHNT and CDR2 YENEEA. The CDR3 DNA reads TGTGCCAGCAGCCTGAACTCGGGACAGGCGGTCTACGAGCAGTACTTC. This codes for CASSLNSGQAVYEQYF.

The gene calls are TRBV7-6 and TRBJ2-7; 10 bases map to TRBD2. Per the germline V gene, CDR1 is SGHVS and CDR2 is FNYEAQ. The CDR3 covers 16 residues. The trim removed 5 bases at V and 0 bases at J, leaving 7 bases unmatched. DNA for the CDR3: TGTGCCAGCAGCGCGTCTAGCGGGAGATTCTCCTACGAGCAGTACTTC. This encodes CASSASSGRFSYEQYF.

V is TRBV4-1 and J is TRBJ1-5; D not resolved. Germline CDR1 is MGHRA and CDR2 is YSYEKL. V was cut by 5 bases and J by 3 bases, with 14 bases left in between. The CDR3 is 15 amino acids. This CDR3 is CASSFGGGHNQPQHF. In DNA form, the CDR3 reads TGCGCCAGCAGCTTCGGAGGAGGGCACAATCAGCCCCAGCATTTT.

The chain couples TRBV2 to TRBJ2-3; D is ambiguous. This CDR3 region has 15 residues. V lost 1 base and J 0 bases, leaving 8 bases between the germline ends. Germline-derived CDR1 and CDR2 are SNHLY and FYNNEI. The DNA of the CDR3 is TGTGCCAGCAGTGAAGAGGACCATAGCACAGATACGCAGTATTTT. It specifies CASSEEDHSTDTQYF.

This clone is a singleton in its sample. This chain joins TRBV27 and TRBJ1-5; a weak D match, TRBD1 (6 bases). CDR1 MNHEY and CDR2 SMNVEV come from the germline V gene (reference sequence). This CDR3 comprises 16 residues. Between the trimmed V and J ends, which lost 5 bases and 5 bases, there was a span of 19 bases. Here the CDR3 reads CASSPFVTAGDQPQHF. The CDR3 nucleotides read TGTGCCAGCAGTCCATTCGTGACGGCAGGGGATCAGCCCCAGCATTTT.

CDR3 DNA: TGTGCCAGCCTCGAACTCCTTCGGGGCACAGATACGCAGTATTTT. It codes for CASLELLRGTDTQYF. The genes are TRBV5-6 and TRBJ2-3; D gene ambiguous. The CDR3 contains 15 residues. Germline V gene sequence: CDR1 SGHDT, CDR2 YYEEEE. V was shortened by 7 bases and J by 1 base, with 16 bases between the two germline ends.

This chain uses TRBV27 with TRBJ2-7; D gene uncertain. This CDR3 region has 12 residues. V shed 2 bases and J shed 3 bases, with 5 bases lying between them. Germline CDR1 MNHEY, CDR2 SMNVEV (reference sequence). The CDR3 bases are TGTGCCAGCAGTTTAGATGGCTACGAGCAGTACTTC. Amino acids: CASSLDGYEQYF.

Turning to this clone: This may be a read error, as it is one base from a much larger clone. The chain carries TRBV6-5 and TRBJ1-2, with TRBD1 matching 7 bases. CDR1 MNHEY and CDR2 SVGAGI come from the germline V gene. Trimming cost V 6 bases and J 2 bases; bases outside gene matches: 3. The CDR3 contains 13 residues. The CDR3 protein is CASSLTGNYGYTF. CDR3 nucleotide sequence: TGTGCCAGCAGCCTGACAGGGAACTATGGCTACACCTTC.

This rearrangement joins TRBV4-1 to TRBJ2-3, with D possibly TRBD2 on 6 matching bases. Germline lookup yields CDR1 MGHRA and CDR2 YSYEKL. V was trimmed by 3 bases and J by 3 bases, leaving 7 bases between them. This CDR3 has 13 residues. The CDR3 here is CASSQGTTDTQYF. CDR3 bases: TGCGCCAGCAGCCAGGGGACTACAGATACGCAGTATTTT.

The chain couples TRBV27 to TRBJ1-5, with D unclear. Between the trimmed V and J ends, which lost 6 bases and 2 bases, there was a span of 8 bases. Germline CDR1 and CDR2: MNHEY and SMNVEV (reference sequence). The CDR3 has 13 amino acids. In DNA form, the CDR3 reads TGTGCCAGCAGGGAATTTGGCAATCAGCCCCAGCATTTT. This translates into CASREFGNQPQHF.

The chain joins TRBV6-1 to TRBJ2-7; tentatively, D is TRBD1 (6 bases). CDR1 is MNHNS, CDR2 SASEGT, per germline. V lost 8 bases and J lost 3, with 14 bases in between. This CDR3 comprises 13 residues. The CDR3 loop is CASGLDRSYEQYF. The CDR3 nucleotides read TGTGCCAGCGGGTTAGACAGGAGCTACGAGCAGTACTTC.